This is a list of T cell receptor beta chains from one sample in a study of blood T cell repertoires in COVID-19. Only in-frame clones appear in the TCRdb table, and some are missing; sequencing was by immunoSEQ multiplex PCR. The table has approximately 140,000 clones, about 86% seen once. Sequenced material: peripheral blood. These receptors came from an older woman with acute or convalescent COVID-19. Both conserved end residues are part of each CDR3.

CDR3	V	J
CATGDRGTDTQYF	TRBV24-1	TRBJ2-3
CASSKDGAGLYITEAFF	TRBV21-1	TRBJ1-1
CASSSGQGPNQPQHF	TRBV7-2	TRBJ1-5
CASSRDSVQYF	TRBV6-5	TRBJ2-7
CASSLPGGETQYF	TRBV5-6	TRBJ2-5
CASSEGGQKSWGNTEAFF	TRBV2	TRBJ1-1
CASSAGQGARQPQHF	TRBV2	TRBJ1-5
CASSFTGDEQYF	TRBV5-6	TRBJ2-7
CASSAGQGASEQYF	TRBV9	TRBJ2-7
CASSIPGSSSYEQYF	TRBV5-1	TRBJ2-7
CAWSEGTAVNSNQPQHF	TRBV30	TRBJ1-5
CASSRSNQPQHF	TRBV3-1/TRBV3-2	TRBJ1-5
CASSPGQGNSPLHF	TRBV18	TRBJ1-6
CASRRRDSEVF	TRBV6-5	TRBJ1-2
CAWSPGLGTGANVLTF	TRBV30	TRBJ2-6
CASSHRDRNAPLHF	TRBV3-1/TRBV3-2	TRBJ1-6
CASSVAFGGYEQYF	TRBV9	TRBJ2-7
CASSQDRGWNQPQHF	TRBV3-1/TRBV3-2	TRBJ1-5
CASGLVLVQPESYEQYF	TRBV12-5	TRBJ2-7
CASSQMTGVGYTEAFF	TRBV14	TRBJ1-1
CSASLGNTIYF	TRBV20-1	TRBJ1-3
CASSPTPRVPKSYGYTF	TRBV27	TRBJ1-2
CASSGGVYNEQFF	TRBV11-3	TRBJ2-1
CASRSAGEQYF	TRBV5-1	TRBJ2-7
CASSPSGQRLGDEQFF	TRBV4-3	TRBJ2-1
CASSLPHRVNTEAFF	TRBV28	TRBJ1-1
CASSHRLAGEETQYF	TRBV5-1	TRBJ2-5
CASSVLGQEGTEAFF	TRBV9	TRBJ1-1
CASSLAGGLNEQFF	TRBV9	TRBJ2-1
CASSPRQASVVRTIYF	TRBV19	TRBJ1-3
CASSPGGPGTDTQYF	TRBV5-4	TRBJ2-3
CSASYGGGIAEAFF	TRBV20-1	TRBJ1-1